This paragraph reports one T cell receptor (beta chain). The method was immunoSEQ multiplex PCR; TCRdb's version includes in-frame clones alone and lacks a portion of them. The repertoire includes roughly 30,000 clones, approximately 78% of them detected once, and 8.4% sits in the top ten. Germline CDR1 and CDR2: SQVTM and ANQGSEA. The CDR3 consists of 12 residues. Germline trimming cut 6 bases from V and 2 bases from J; bases unmatched to any gene: 3. The entry originates in a study of somatic mutations in cytotoxic T cells in rheumatoid arthritis. The sample was CD8+ T cells sorted from blood. V usage is TRBV29-1 and J usage is TRBJ2-7; 8 bases fit TRBD1. The TCR originated in an adult with rheumatoid arthritis. This CDR3 is CSVSQGAYEQYF. CDR3 nucleotide sequence: TGCAGCGTCTCACAGGGGGCCTACGAGCAGTACTTC.